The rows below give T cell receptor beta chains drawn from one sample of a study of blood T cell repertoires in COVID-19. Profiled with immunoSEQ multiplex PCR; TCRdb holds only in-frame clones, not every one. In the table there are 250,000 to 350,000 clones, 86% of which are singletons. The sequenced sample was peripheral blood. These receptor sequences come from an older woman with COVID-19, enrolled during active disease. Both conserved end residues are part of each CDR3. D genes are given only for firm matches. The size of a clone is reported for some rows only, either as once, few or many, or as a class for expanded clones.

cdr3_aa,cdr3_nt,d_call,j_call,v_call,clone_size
CASSTGAGTEAFF,TGTGCCAGCAGTACAGGGGCCGGGACTGAAGCTTTCTTT,TRBD1,TRBJ1-1,TRBV5-6,.
CASSPPGTTATGELFF,TGTGCCAGCAGCCCACCCGGGACAACGGCCACCGGGGAGCTGTTTTTT,.,TRBJ2-2,TRBV3-1/TRBV3-2,.
CASSQGHDYGYTF,TGTGCCAGCAGCCAGGGGCACGACTATGGCTACACCTTC,.,TRBJ1-2,TRBV7-9,once
CASSVGASGGYNEQFF,TGTGCCAGCAGCGTAGGGGCTAGCGGGGGGTACAATGAGCAGTTCTTC,TRBD2,TRBJ2-1,TRBV9,.
CASSSTGRYGYTF,TGTGCCAGCAGCTCGACAGGGCGGTATGGCTACACCTTC,TRBD1,TRBJ1-2,TRBV11-2,.
CSVDRLAGDTDTQYF,TGCAGCGTTGATAGACTAGCGGGGGACACAGATACGCAGTATTTT,TRBD2,TRBJ2-3,TRBV29-1,.
CASSPAVYEQYF,TGTGCCAGCTCCCCCGCGGTCTACGAGCAGTACTTC,.,TRBJ2-7,TRBV18,.
CASSPRLAPYNEQFF,TGTGCCAGCAGCCCCCGACTAGCCCCCTACAATGAGCAGTTCTTC,TRBD2,TRBJ2-1,TRBV7-3,.
CASSNTGGTEAFF,TGTGCCAGCAGCAACACAGGTGGCACTGAAGCTTTCTTT,.,TRBJ1-1,TRBV7-3,.
CAWSGEVGQPQHF,TGTGCCTGGAGTGGGGAGGTCGGTCAGCCCCAGCATTTT,.,TRBJ1-5,TRBV30,.
CASIDATGEAFF,TGTGCCAGCATTGACGCGACAGGGGAAGCTTTCTTT,TRBD1,TRBJ1-1,TRBV12-3/TRBV12-4,.
CASSVGVAGGKETQYF,TGTGCCAGCAGCGTAGGGGTAGCGGGGGGAAAAGAGACCCAGTACTTC,TRBD2,TRBJ2-5,TRBV9,.
CASSQGGGLAPGELFF,TGTGCCAGCAGCCAAGGGGGAGGACTAGCGCCCGGGGAGCTGTTTTTT,TRBD2,TRBJ2-2,TRBV3-1/TRBV3-2,once
CASREEQGNYGYTF,TGTGCCAGCAGAGAGGAACAGGGCAACTATGGCTACACCTTC,.,TRBJ1-2,TRBV2,.
CASSSTAGQFYEQYF,TGTGCCAGCAGTTCCACCGCGGGACAGTTCTACGAGCAGTACTTC,.,TRBJ2-7,TRBV6-6,.
CASSSDRGLTKIGNTIYF,TGTGCCAGCAGTTCCGACAGGGGGCTAACCAAAATAGGAAACACCATATATTTT,TRBD1,TRBJ1-3,TRBV28,.
CASSLGGGAMYTQYF,TGTGCCAGCAGCTTAGGAGGGGGGGCCATGTATACGCAGTATTTT,.,TRBJ2-3,TRBV7-2,.
CASSLFEFRGGAPDTQYF,TGTGCCAGCAGCTTATTCGAATTCCGGGGGGGAGCCCCAGATACGCAGTATTTT,TRBD2,TRBJ2-3,TRBV7-9,.
CASSPGQGRRNTEAFF,TGTGCCAGCAGCCCCGGACAGGGACGAAGAAACACTGAAGCTTTCTTT,TRBD1,TRBJ1-1,TRBV7-3,.
CAWSVRRGTEAFF,TGTGCCTGGAGTGTACGGAGGGGCACTGAAGCTTTCTTT,.,TRBJ1-1,TRBV30,.
CASSFGQGATYEQYF,TGTGCCAGCAGCTTCGGGCAGGGGGCCACCTACGAGCAGTACTTC,TRBD1,TRBJ2-7,TRBV7-2,once
CASSGGGGNTIYF,TGTGCCAGTTCAGGGGGCGGTGGAAACACCATATATTTT,TRBD1,TRBJ1-3,TRBV28,.